Included here is one TCR beta chain sequence, with context. Its cognate antigen is unknown. The data belong to a study of graft-versus-host responses after intestinal transplantation. Measured with immunoSEQ multiplex PCR; TCRdb has only the in-frame clones, and not every one. The sample has some 15,000 clones, 80% seen once. CDR1 MNHNY and CDR2 SVGAGI come from the germline V gene (reference sequence). The CDR3 is 15 residues long. Deletions cut 6 bases from V and 0 bases from J, with 12 bases between. Study-wide results and limits: Researchers found GvH clones in recipient marrow, and some showed up first in ileum or blood. Peak circulating GvH clone levels tracked with early post-transplant HvG declines.

Both intraepithelial and lamina propria lymphocytes were released by processing graft tissue. Sequenced material: ileum tissue, taken roughly 100 days after intestinal transplant. This TCR was sampled from a human patient who received an intestinal transplant, so some T cells may come from the graft donor. The chain recombines TRBV6-6 with TRBJ2-1; D could derive from TRBD1 or TRBD2 (5 bases each). In DNA form, the CDR3 reads TGTGCCAGCAGGTCGGGACCACACTCCTACAATGAGCAGTTCTTC. This codes for CASRSGPHSYNEQFF.